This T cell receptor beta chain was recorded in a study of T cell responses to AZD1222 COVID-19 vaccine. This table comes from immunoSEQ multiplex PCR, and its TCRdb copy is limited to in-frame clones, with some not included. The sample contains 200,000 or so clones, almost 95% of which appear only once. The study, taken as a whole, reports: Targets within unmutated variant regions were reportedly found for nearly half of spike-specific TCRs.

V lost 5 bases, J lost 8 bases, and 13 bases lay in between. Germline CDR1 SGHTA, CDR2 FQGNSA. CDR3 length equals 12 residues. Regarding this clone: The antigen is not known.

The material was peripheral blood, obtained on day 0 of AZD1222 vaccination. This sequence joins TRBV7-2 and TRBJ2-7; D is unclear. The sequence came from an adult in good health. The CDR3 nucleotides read TGTGCCAGCAGCCCGGATGCCACGCAGCAGTACTTC. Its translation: CASSPDATQQYF. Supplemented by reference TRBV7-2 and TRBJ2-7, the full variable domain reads GAGVSQSPSNKVTEKGKDVELRCDPISGHTALYWYRQSLGQGLEFLIYFQGNSAPDKSGLPSDRFSAERTGGSVSTLTIQRTQQEDSAVYLCASSPDATQQYFGPGTRLTVT.